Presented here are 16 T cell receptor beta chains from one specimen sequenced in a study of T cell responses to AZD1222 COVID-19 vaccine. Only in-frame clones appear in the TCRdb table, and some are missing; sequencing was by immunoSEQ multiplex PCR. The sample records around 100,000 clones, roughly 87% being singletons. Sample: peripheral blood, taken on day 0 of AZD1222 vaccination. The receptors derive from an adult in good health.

The CDR3 coding sequence is TGTGCCTACAGAAGTCCTAGCACAGATACGCAGTATTTT. Translating it yields CAYRSPSTDTQYF. The chain joins TRBV30 to TRBJ2-3, with unresolved D. The V and J ends lost 7 bases and 0 bases respectively, with 11 bases between them. This CDR3 has 13 residues. Germline assignment: CDR1 GTSNPN and CDR2 SVGIG (reference sequence).

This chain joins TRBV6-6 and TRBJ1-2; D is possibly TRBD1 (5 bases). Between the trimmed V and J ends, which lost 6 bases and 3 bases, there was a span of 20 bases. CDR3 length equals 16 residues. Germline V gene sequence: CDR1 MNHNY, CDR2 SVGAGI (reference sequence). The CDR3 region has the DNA TGTGCCAGCAGCCCATCGCAGGGATCGCGTGACTATGGCTACACCTTC. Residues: CASSPSQGSRDYGYTF.

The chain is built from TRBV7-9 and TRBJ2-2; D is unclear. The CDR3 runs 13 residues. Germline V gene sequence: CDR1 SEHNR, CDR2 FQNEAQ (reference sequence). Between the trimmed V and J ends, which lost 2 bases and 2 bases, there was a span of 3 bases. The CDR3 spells CASSLSNTGELFF. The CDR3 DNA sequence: TGTGCCAGCAGCTTAAGCAACACCGGGGAGCTGTTTTTT.

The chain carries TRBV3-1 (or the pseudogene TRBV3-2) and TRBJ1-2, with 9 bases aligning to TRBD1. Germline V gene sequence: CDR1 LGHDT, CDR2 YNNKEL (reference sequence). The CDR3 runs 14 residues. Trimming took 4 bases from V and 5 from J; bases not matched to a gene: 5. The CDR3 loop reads CASSPRTGAYGYTF. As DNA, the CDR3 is TGTGCCAGCAGCCCTCGGACAGGGGCATATGGCTACACCTTC.

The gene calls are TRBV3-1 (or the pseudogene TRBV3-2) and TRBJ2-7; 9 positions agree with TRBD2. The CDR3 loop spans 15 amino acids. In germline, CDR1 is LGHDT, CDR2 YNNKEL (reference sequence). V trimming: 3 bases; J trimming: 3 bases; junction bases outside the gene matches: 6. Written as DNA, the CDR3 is TGTGCCAGCAGCCAGGGAGCGGGGGGCTACTACGAGCAGTACTTC. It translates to CASSQGAGGYYEQYF.

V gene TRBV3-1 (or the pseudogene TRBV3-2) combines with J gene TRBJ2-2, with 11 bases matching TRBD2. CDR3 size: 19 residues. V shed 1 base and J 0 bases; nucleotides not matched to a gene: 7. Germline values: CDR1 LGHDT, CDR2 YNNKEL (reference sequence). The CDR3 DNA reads TGTGCCAGCAGCCAAGCAACTAGCGGGGGCCCCGCGAACACCGGGGAGCTGTTTTTT. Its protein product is CASSQATSGGPANTGELFF.

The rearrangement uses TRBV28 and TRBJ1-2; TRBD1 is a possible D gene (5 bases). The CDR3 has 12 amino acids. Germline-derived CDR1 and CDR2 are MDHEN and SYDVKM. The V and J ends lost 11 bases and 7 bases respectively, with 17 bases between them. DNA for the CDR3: TGTGCCGCCAGGGCGGGGAATAGTGGCTACACCTTC. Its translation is CAARAGNSGYTF.

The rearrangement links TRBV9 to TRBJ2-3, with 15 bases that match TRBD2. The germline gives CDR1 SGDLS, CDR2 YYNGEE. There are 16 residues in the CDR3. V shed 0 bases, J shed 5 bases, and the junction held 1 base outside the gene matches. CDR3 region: CASSVGTSGGGDTQYF. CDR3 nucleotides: TGTGCCAGCAGCGTAGGGACTAGCGGGGGGGGAGATACGCAGTATTTT.

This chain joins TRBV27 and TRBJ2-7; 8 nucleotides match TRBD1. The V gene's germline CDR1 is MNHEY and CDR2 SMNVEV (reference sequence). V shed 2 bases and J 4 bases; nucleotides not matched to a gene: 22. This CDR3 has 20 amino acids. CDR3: CASSLRGSATGDIRGYEQYF. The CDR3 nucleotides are TGTGCCAGCAGTTTACGTGGCTCCGCGACAGGGGATATTCGCGGGTACGAGCAGTACTTC.

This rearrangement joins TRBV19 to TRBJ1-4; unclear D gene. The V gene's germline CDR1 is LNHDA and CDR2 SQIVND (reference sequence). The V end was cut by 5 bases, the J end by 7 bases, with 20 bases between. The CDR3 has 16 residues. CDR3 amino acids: CASSLPGRVTSEKLFF. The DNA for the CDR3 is TGTGCCAGTAGTCTCCCCGGAAGGGTTACGAGTGAAAAACTGTTTTTT.

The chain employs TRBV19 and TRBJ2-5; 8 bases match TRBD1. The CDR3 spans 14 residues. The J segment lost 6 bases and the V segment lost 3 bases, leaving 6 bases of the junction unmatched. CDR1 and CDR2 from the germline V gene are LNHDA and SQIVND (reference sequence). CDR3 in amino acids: CASSILQGVKTQYF. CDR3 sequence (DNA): TGTGCCAGTAGTATTTTACAGGGGGTAAAGACCCAGTACTTC. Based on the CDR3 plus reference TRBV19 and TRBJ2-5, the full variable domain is DGGITQSPKYLFRKEGQNVTLSCEQNLNHDAMYWYRQDPGQGLRLIYYSQIVNDFQKGDIAEGYSVSREKKESFPLTVTSAQKNPTAFYLCASSILQGVKTQYFGPGTRLLVL.

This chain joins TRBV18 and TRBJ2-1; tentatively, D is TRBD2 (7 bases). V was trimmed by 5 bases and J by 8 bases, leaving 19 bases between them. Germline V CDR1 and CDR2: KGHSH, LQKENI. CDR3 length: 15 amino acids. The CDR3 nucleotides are TGTGCCAGCTCAACAAGGGGGGGCGCTATGGATGAGCAGTTCTTC. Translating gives CASSTRGGAMDEQFF.

CDR3: CASSIPRTGDGYTF. DNA of the CDR3: TGTGCCAGTAGTATTCCGAGGACAGGGGACGGCTACACCTTC. This sequence joins TRBV19 and TRBJ1-2, with 9 positions matching TRBD1. The CDR3 spans 14 residues. The germline V gene encodes CDR1 LNHDA and CDR2 SQIVND (reference sequence). Unmatched junction bases numbered 7, after V lost 3 bases and J lost 8 bases.

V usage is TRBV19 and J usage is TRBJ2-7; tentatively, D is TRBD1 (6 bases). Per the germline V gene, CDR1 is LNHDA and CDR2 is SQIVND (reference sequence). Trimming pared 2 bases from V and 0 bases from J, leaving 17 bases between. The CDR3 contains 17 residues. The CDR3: CASSIRGLRDTSYEQYF. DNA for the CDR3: TGTGCCAGTAGTATACGGGGTTTAAGGGACACCTCCTACGAGCAGTACTTC.

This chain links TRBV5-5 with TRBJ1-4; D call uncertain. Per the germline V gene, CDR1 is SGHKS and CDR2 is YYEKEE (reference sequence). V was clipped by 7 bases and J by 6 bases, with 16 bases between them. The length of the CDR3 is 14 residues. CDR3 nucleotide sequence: TGTGCCAGCCGGCCGGGGTTGGTCGATGAAAAACTGTTTTTT. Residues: CASRPGLVDEKLFF.

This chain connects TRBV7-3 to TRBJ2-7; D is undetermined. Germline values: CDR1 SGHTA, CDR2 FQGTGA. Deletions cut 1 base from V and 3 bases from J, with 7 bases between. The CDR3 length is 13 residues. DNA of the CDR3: TGTGCCAGCAGCTTAAACCCCGGCTACGAGCAGTACTTC. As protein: CASSLNPGYEQYF.